This T cell receptor beta chain was captured by sequencing in a study of cytomegalovirus exposure and HLA in healthy donors. Points from the study as a whole: Some V segments, TRBV6-2 and TRBV6-3 among them, were indistinguishable and were therefore excluded.

Worth noting for this clone: Antigen unknown.

Vbeta (60) and Jbeta (13) primers were used in the PCR. Original analysis: The authors later counted roughly 87 million unique TCR beta chains, some 10 million of them shared. Profiled with immunoSEQ multiplex PCR; TCRdb holds only in-frame clones, not every one. V and J calls and clone size are copied from that table; D and trimming were computed from the DNA. The sample carries around 97,000 clones, 76% recorded once. Trimming pared 6 bases from V and 4 bases from J, leaving 12 bases between. The CDR3 contains 13 residues. CDR1 MNHEY and CDR2 SVGAGI come from the germline V gene. This TCR was recovered from a woman between 18 and 30 years old in good health and CMV-seropositive. Material: PBMCs. This rearrangement joins TRBV6-5 to TRBJ1-2, with D tentatively TRBD1 (5 bases). The CDR3 loop is CASSPGGSYGYTF. Written as DNA, the CDR3 is TGTGCCAGCAGCCCCGGGGGAAGCTATGGCTACACCTTC.